This TCR beta chain appears in the sequencing data of a study of blood T cell repertoires in COVID-19 (dated by TCRdb to the early 2020s). About the full investigation: The collaborator samples originated in the United States, Italy and Spain and spanned the acute and convalescent phases of COVID-19. Sample metadata almost always included a de-identified subject ID, COVID-19 status, age in years and sex. Subjects who had been exposed to COVID-19, were actively infected with it, or had recovered from it provided the deeply sampled blood TCRbeta repertoires that made up the dataset. Where available, HLA class I and class II types were obtained from metadata supplied by the sample provider rather than from assay-based typing. Samples came from the ongoing ImmuneRACE study (first 160 participants) plus 1,254 subjects from 6 global collaborators. The prospective study material was composed of cDNA or gDNA derived from T cells, B-cell-depleted T cells, or PBMCs. The repertoires were made available in a free public database intended to serve as a resource for research on the immune response to SARS-CoV-2. On the study overall, not on this receptor specifically: Clinical and demographic metadata were provided uncurated, with the amount varying by source and participant.

Per the germline V gene, SGHRS is the CDR1 and YFSETQ is the CDR2. V loses 0 bases of germline sequence and J loses 4 bases, and the interval between the two ends is 13 bases. The CDR3 runs 15 amino acids, cysteine and phenylalanine included. Just CDR3 DNA is preserved here, 45 bases in frame from base 1. TCRbeta CDR3 regions were amplified from genomic DNA using the immunoSEQ Assay, a bias-controlled multiplex PCR. As for how the authors treated the data: The number of nucleated cells in each sample was estimated from the amplification of reference gene primers within the assay. Sequence reads were collapsed and filtered to measure the absolute abundance of every unique TCRbeta CDR3 rearrangement. For each sample, productive Simpson clonality was calculated as the square root of Simpson's diversity index across productive rearrangements. TCRdb provides this immuneACCESS table in a form limited to in-frame rearrangements. Some clones are lacking; in checked studies, under half of them reflect an unresolved V gene, and why the rest are absent is not known. V and J calls and clone size are those listed in that table; D and trimming were worked out from the DNA. Across this sample there are 140,000 to 150,000 clones, with 81% seen only once. The top ten hold about 8% of the sample.

With regard to this clone: Its antigen has not been determined. Base quality data are lacking; no much larger clone is found one base away.

Collaborating institutions collected whole blood in K2EDTA tubes following their own protocols. For TCRbeta analysis, collaborators shipped samples as frozen whole blood, isolated PBMCs, or DNA extracted from either of those sample types. This clonotype originated in a human donor with acute or convalescent COVID-19. The donor label of this sample is uncertain. The chain employs TRBV5-1 and TRBJ1-2; no D segment can be confidently identified. Input material: peripheral blood. The DNA sequence is given as TGCGCCAGCAGCTTGGACTCGGGATCAGGCTATGGCTACACCTTC. Translated, this is CASSLDSGSGYGYTF.